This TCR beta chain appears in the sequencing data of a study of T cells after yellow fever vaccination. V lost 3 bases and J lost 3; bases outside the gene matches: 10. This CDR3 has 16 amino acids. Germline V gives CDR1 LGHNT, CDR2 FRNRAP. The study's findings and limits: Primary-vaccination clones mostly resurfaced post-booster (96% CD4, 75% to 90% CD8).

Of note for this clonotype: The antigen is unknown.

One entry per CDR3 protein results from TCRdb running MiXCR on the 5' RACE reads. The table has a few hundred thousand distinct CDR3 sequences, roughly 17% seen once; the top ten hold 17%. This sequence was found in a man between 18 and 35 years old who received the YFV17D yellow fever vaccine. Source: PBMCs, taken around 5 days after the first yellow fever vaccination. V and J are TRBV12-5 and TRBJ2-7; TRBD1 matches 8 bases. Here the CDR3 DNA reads TGTGCTAGTGGTTTCAGGGGGCCCCGTGCCCGCTACGAGCAGTACGTC. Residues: CASGFRGPRARYEQYV.